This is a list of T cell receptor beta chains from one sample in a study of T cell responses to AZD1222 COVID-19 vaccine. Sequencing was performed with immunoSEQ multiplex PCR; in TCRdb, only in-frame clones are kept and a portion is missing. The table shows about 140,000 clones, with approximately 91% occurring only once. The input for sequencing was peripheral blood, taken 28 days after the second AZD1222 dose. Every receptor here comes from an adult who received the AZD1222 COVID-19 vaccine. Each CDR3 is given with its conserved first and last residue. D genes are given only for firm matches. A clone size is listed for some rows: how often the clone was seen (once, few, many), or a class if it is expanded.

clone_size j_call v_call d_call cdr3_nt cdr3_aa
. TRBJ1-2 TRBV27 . TGTGCCAGCAGTTTCCGGGAGGGGTCTGGCTACACCTTC CASSFREGSGYTF
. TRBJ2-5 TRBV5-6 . TGTGCCAGCAGCCGGGGATCTGGGTATGGGGAGACCCAGTACTTC CASSRGSGYGETQYF
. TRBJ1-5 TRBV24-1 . TGTGCCACCAGTGTAGCGGGATCCAATCAGCCCCAGCATTTT CATSVAGSNQPQHF
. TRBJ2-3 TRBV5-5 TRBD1 TGTGCCAGCAGCTTGGGGACAGGGAAGGATACGCAGTATTTT CASSLGTGKDTQYF
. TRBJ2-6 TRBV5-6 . TGTGCCAGCAGCTTTGGGGCTGGGAGGACTGGGGCCAACGTCCTGACTTTC CASSFGAGRTGANVLTF
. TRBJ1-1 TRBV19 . TGTGCCAGTAGTATAGCCGACCTGGGGACTGAAGCTTTCTTT CASSIADLGTEAFF
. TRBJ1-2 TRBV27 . TGTGCCAGCAGTGTCCCCCCGTTTTATCTGGACAACTATGGCTACACCTTC CASSVPPFYLDNYGYTF
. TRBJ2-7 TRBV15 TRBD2 TGTGCCACCAGCACTAGCGGAGTGTACGAGCAGTACTTC CATSTSGVYEQYF
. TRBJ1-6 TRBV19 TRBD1 TGTGCCAGTACTCAAGGGGGCCAGGAGGATTCACCCCTCCACTTT CASTQGGQEDSPLHF
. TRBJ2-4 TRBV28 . TGTGCCAGCAGTTTGGGGGACCTAGCCAAAAACATTCAGTACTTC CASSLGDLAKNIQYF
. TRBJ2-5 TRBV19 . TGTGCCAGTAGTATATCAGAGACCCAGTACTTC CASSISETQYF
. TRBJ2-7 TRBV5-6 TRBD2 TGTGCCAGCAGGGCCGGGACTAGCTATGACGAGCAGTACTTC CASRAGTSYDEQYF
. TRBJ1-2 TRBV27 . TGTGCCAGCAGTCTTGGGACATCGGGGAGATATGGCTACACCTTC CASSLGTSGRYGYTF
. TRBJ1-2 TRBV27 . TGTGCCAGCGGCGAGGGTTGGGGAGCCTATGGCTACACCTTC CASGEGWGAYGYTF
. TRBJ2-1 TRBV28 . TGTGCCAGCAGACCGATCGCTGGGGAAACCAATGAGCAGTTCTTC CASRPIAGETNEQFF
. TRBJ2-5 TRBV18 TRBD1 TGTGCCAGCCGACAGGGTTTTTCTTCTGGGAAAGAGACCCAGTACTTC CASRQGFSSGKETQYF
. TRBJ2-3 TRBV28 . TGTGCCAGCAGTCCAACAGGGTTGTCGAACACAGATACGCAGTATTTT CASSPTGLSNTDTQYF
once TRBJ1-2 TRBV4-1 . TGCGCCAGCAGCCAAGCTGGAGGATTAAGCTATGGCTACACCTTC CASSQAGGLSYGYTF
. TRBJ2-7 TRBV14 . TGTGCCAGCAGCCAGATAAGTGTTTCCTACGAGCAGTACTTC CASSQISVSYEQYF
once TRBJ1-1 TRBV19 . TGTGCCAGTAGTTCAAGGGCCCCGAACACTGAAGCTTTCTTT CASSSRAPNTEAFF
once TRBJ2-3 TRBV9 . TGTGCCAGCTCGAGGGTGAGGACAGATACGCAGTATTTT CASSRVRTDTQYF
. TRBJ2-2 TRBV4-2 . TGTGCCAGCAGCCGGGGGCAGGCGAACACCGGGGAGCTGTTTTTT CASSRGQANTGELFF
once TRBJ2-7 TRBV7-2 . TGTGCCAGCAGCTTCGGCCCCACTCTATCCTACGAGCAGTACTTC CASSFGPTLSYEQYF